One sample yielded the 18 T cell receptor beta chains listed below, sequenced in a study of blood T cell repertoires in COVID-19. Produced via immunoSEQ multiplex PCR; TCRdb's table is partial and in-frame only. Altogether over 80,000 clones are present, about four fifths being singletons, with the ten largest covering approximately 17%. The sample comprised peripheral blood. These receptors were obtained from a woman aged 60-70 years with acute or convalescent COVID-19.

The gene calls are TRBV5-1 and TRBJ1-3; possible D gene TRBD1, 5 bases. The germline gives CDR1 SGHRS, CDR2 YFSETQ. The length of the CDR3 is 14 residues. Trimming left V 0 bases short and J 9 bases short, with 13 bases between. CDR3 in DNA: TGCGCCAGCAGCTTGGGGCAGGGTCAGGGCACCATATATTTT. It translates to CASSLGQGQGTIYF.

CDR3 sequence: CSARTGLEKLFF. CDR3 bases: TGCAGCGCCAGGACAGGGCTTGAAAAACTGTTTTTT. The chain couples TRBV29-1 to TRBJ1-4, with 8 bases that match TRBD1. V was clipped by 7 bases and J by 7 bases; unmatched bases: 5. Germline V gives CDR1 SQVTM, CDR2 ANQGSEA. This CDR3 has 12 amino acids. The entire variable domain, with the rest obtained from reference TRBV29-1 and TRBJ1-4, is as follows: SAVISQKPSRDICQRGTSLTIQCQVDSQVTMMFWYRQQPGQSLTLIATANQGSEATYESGFVIDKFPISRPNLTFSTLTVSNMSPEDSSIYLCSARTGLEKLFFGSGTQLSVL.

V is TRBV10-3 and J is TRBJ1-6; 7 positions match TRBD1. The CDR3 loop spans 13 amino acids. Germline loops: CDR1 ENHRY, CDR2 SYGVKD. The trim removed 3 bases at V and 10 bases at J, leaving 3 bases unmatched. CDR3 residues: CAISDRGESPLHF. The CDR3 nucleotides read TGTGCCATCAGTGACAGGGGGGAATCACCCCTCCACTTT.

The chain recombines TRBV7-6 with TRBJ1-1; D may be TRBD1 (6 bases). V shed 5 bases and J shed 3 bases, with 13 bases lying between them. The germline V gene has CDR1 SGHVS and CDR2 FNYEAQ. This CDR3 region has 14 residues. The CDR3 here is CASSPPGGHTEAFF. For the CDR3, the DNA is TGTGCCAGCAGCCCACCGGGGGGGCACACTGAAGCTTTCTTT.

The rearrangement uses TRBV7-2 and TRBJ2-3, with TRBD2 matching over 7 bases. V lost 3 bases to trimming and J lost 2 bases; unmatched junction nucleotides: 8. Germline-derived CDR1 and CDR2 are SGHTA and FQGNSA. CDR3 size: 16 residues. The CDR3 coding sequence is TGTGCCAGCAGCTTCTACCTAGCGGCCAACACAGATACGCAGTATTTT. Protein product: CASSFYLAANTDTQYF.

The genes are TRBV6-5 and TRBJ1-4; no reliable D call. CDR3 length: 13 amino acids. Germline CDR1 reads MNHEY; CDR2 reads SVGAGI. The V and J ends lost 0 bases and 5 bases respectively, with 4 bases between them. The CDR3 DNA reads as TGTGCCAGCAGTTACTCTCTCAATGAAAAACTGTTTTTT. Encoded protein: CASSYSLNEKLFF.

V usage is TRBV19 and J usage is TRBJ2-3; no clear D gene. Germline-derived CDR1 and CDR2 are LNHDA and SQIVND (reference sequence). The CDR3 spans 15 residues. The ends were cut back, 5 bases at V and 1 base at J, with 13 bases in the middle. DNA of the CDR3: TGTGCCAGTAGTCCCATGACACCCGGCACAGATACGCAGTATTTT. Translated, it gives CASSPMTPGTDTQYF.

V is TRBV9 and J is TRBJ1-2; D is possibly TRBD1 (6 bases). From germline, CDR1 is SGDLS and CDR2 YYNGEE. The CDR3 has 15 amino acids. V was cut by 1 base and J by 5 bases, with 15 bases left in between. As DNA, the CDR3 is TGTGCCAGCAGCGTAAGGGCAGGGGAGGGTTATGGCTACACCTTC. This sequence encodes CASSVRAGEGYGYTF.

The rearrangement links TRBV7-2 to TRBJ2-5; D call uncertain. CDR3 length: 13 amino acids. With 2 bases removed from V and 4 bases from J, the gap between germline ends came to 8 bases. CDR1 and CDR2 from the germline V gene are SGHTA and FQGNSA. The CDR3 region has the DNA TGTGCCAGCAGCTTAAGTCTAGGAGAGACCCAGTACTTC. Amino acids: CASSLSLGETQYF.

This clone is classed as medium-sized (0.01 to 0.1%). Additional DNA sequences in this sample encode the identical CDR3. The V and J genes are TRBV7-2 and TRBJ2-1; D unclear. Looked up from germline, CDR1 is SGHTA and CDR2 is FQGNSA. V shed 3 bases and J shed 0 bases, with 9 bases lying between them. The CDR3 sequence is 15 residues long. In nucleotides, the CDR3 is TGTGCCAGCAGCTTGGGCTCCAGCTCCTACAATGAGCAGTTCTTC. Encoded protein: CASSLGSSSYNEQFF.

The J gene is TRBJ2-1, the V gene TRBV30, with 8 bases lining up with TRBD1. Germline assignment: CDR1 GTSNPN and CDR2 SVGIG (reference sequence). Trimming took 2 bases from V and 4 from J; bases not matched to a gene: 13. The CDR3 totals 17 residues. CDR3 nucleotides: TGTGCCTGGAGTCGGGCCCCAGGGGGCCGTAATTACAATGAGCAGTTCTTC. It encodes CAWSRAPGGRNYNEQFF.

The gene calls are TRBV30 and TRBJ1-3, with D unresolved. Germline V gene lookup returns CDR1 GTSNPN and CDR2 SVGIG (reference sequence). CDR3 size: 14 residues. The V gene lost 0 bases and the J gene lost 0 bases, with 6 bases spanning the gap. The CDR3 reads CAWSVGGSGNTIYF. The CDR3 DNA reads TGTGCCTGGAGTGTAGGCGGCTCTGGAAACACCATATATTTT. The full variable domain, with the rest looked up from reference TRBV30 and TRBJ1-3, is SQTIHQWPATLVQPVGSPLSLECTVEGTSNPNLYWYRQAAGRGLQLLFYSVGIGQISSEVPQNLSASRPQDRQFILSSKKLLLSDSGFYLCAWSVGGSGNTIYFGEGSWLTVV.

The V gene is TRBV10-3, the J gene TRBJ2-1; 11 bases are shared with TRBD2. The CDR3 sequence is 15 residues long. V shed 6 bases, J shed 4 bases, and the junction held 5 bases outside the gene matches. CDR1 and CDR2 from the germline V gene are ENHRY and SYGVKD. The CDR3 DNA reads TGTGCCATCAGCGTAGCGGGAGGGCAGTACAATGAGCAGTTCTTC. This encodes CAISVAGGQYNEQFF.

The chain combines TRBV30 with TRBJ2-2, with D tentatively TRBD2 (5 bases). V was trimmed by 0 bases and J by 5 bases, leaving 10 bases between them. Germline CDR1 and CDR2: GTSNPN and SVGIG (reference sequence). The CDR3 consists of 14 residues. CDR3 nucleotide sequence: TGTGCCTGGAGTGTAGGGAGCGAGACCGGGGAGCTGTTTTTT. Its translation is CAWSVGSETGELFF.

CDR3 nucleotides: TGTGCCAGCTCGGGAACGAACACCGGGGAGCTGTTTTTT. It codes for CASSGTNTGELFF. J is TRBJ2-2 and V is TRBV7-3, with a tentative D call TRBD2 (5 bases). CDR3 length: 13 residues. Germline V gives CDR1 SGHTA, CDR2 FQGTGA. Trimming took off 8 bases at V and 0 bases at J, with 7 bases between the two ends.

The rearrangement links TRBV7-6 to TRBJ2-3, with 8 bases matching TRBD1. Looked up from germline, CDR1 is SGHVS and CDR2 is FNYEAQ. With 2 bases clipped from V and 2 bases from J, the junction kept 12 bases outside the gene matches. This CDR3 region has 18 residues. CDR3 region: CASSLNMIGDRTTDTQYF. The CDR3 DNA is TGTGCCAGCAGCTTAAACATGATCGGGGACAGGACCACAGATACGCAGTATTTT.

The rearrangement joins TRBV4-2 to TRBJ2-1; D is possibly TRBD1 (6 bases). V dropped 3 bases and J dropped 4 bases, with 13 bases sitting between them. This CDR3 has 15 residues. Looked up from germline, CDR1 is LGHNA and CDR2 is YNFKEQ. CDR3 coding DNA: TGTGCCAGCAGCCACCGCAGGGGTAATTACAATGAGCAGTTCTTC. It specifies CASSHRRGNYNEQFF.

The chain recombines TRBV7-9 with TRBJ1-4; D is possibly TRBD1 (5 bases). The CDR3 has 14 residues. Trimming removed 5 bases at V and 6 bases at J, with 13 bases between. Germline V lookup: CDR1 SEHNR, CDR2 FQNEAQ (reference sequence). The CDR3 DNA is TGTGCCAGCAGCCCTGGGGGAGGGGATGAAAAACTGTTTTTT. Translated: CASSPGGGDEKLFF.